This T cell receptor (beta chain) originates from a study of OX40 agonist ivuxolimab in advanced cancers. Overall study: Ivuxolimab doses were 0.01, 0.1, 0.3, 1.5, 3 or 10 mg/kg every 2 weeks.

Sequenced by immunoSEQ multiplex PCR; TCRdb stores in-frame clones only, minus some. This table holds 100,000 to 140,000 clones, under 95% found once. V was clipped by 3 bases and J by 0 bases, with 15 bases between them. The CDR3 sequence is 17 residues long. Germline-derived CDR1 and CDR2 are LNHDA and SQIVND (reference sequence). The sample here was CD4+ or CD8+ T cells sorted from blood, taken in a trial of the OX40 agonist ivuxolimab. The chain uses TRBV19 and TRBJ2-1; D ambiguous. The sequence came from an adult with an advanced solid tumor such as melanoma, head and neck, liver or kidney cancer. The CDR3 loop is CASSISAVTSSYNEQFF. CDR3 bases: TGTGCCAGTAGTATTTCGGCAGTGACGAGCTCCTACAATGAGCAGTTCTTC.